One TCR beta chain is described in this entry. Sequence at one end of the junction differs from germline and may be a read error. The length of the CDR3 is 14 residues. CDR1 is SGHTA and CDR2 is FQGNSA in the germline V gene. The data were obtained in a study of blood T cells in healthy people across ages. Alongside a J-beta primer mix, a sample-barcoded 5' primer served in a second PCR lasting roughly 7 to 11 cycles. TCRdb processed the 5' RACE reads anew with MiXCR; each CDR3 protein has one entry. The sample has 1.5 million to 2 million distinct CDR3 sequences, 25% to 30% seen once; the top ten hold about 8%.

This clonotype was obtained from a woman between 25 and 40 years old in good health. Sample: blood. J is TRBJ2-1 and V is TRBV7-2, with D possibly TRBD1 on 6 matching bases. Here the CDR3 reads CASSLDSSCNEQFF. DNA for the CDR3: TGTGCCAGCAGCTTGGACAGCTCCTGCAATGAGCAGTTCTTC.